This T cell receptor (beta chain) was retrieved from a study of T cell repertoires in cytomegalovirus infection. As for the study in general: HLA-B-restricted CMV epitopes that are well studied, plus recently identified HLA-C-restricted ones, were used by the study.

This clonotype was observed a handful of times. Its antigen is still unknown. TCRdb recomputed calls from the reads with MiXCR, one row per CDR3 protein. The data contain 300,000 to 400,000 distinct CDR3 sequences, roughly 25% of them singletons. Broader study findings: Individuals carrying CMV plus the relevant HLA were identified by cumulative frequency of public TCR beta families.

This specimen consisted of cultured PBMCs, obtained from culture after CMV antigen stimulation. This TCR came from a human donor in good health (CMV status not recorded). Some clones in this sample may be carry-over from other donors' samples.

CDR3 bases: TGTGCCAGCAGCCAAGTTTGGGGCGGGAGTGCCTACAATGAGCAGTTCTTC. Protein sequence: CASSQVWGGSAYNEQFF. The rearrangement uses TRBV14 and TRBJ2-1, with 7 bases lining up with TRBD2. CDR1 is SGHDN and CDR2 is FVKESK in the germline V gene. This CDR3 has 17 amino acids. V shed 1 base and J 2 bases; nucleotides not matched to a gene: 8.